The clone carrying this TCR beta chain appeared a few times. Its antigen is currently unknown. MiXCR, applied by TCRdb to the reads, yields one record per CDR3 protein. Of approximately 260,000 distinct CDR3 sequences in the sample, more than 15% were seen once. Germline V gene data show CDR1 as SQVTM and CDR2 as ANQGSEA. V lost 5 bases and J lost 0; bases outside the gene matches: 7. This CDR3 contains 15 residues. The data were obtained in a study of T cell repertoires in cytomegalovirus infection. Overall study context: Matching HLA type, along with CMV infection, was indicated by public TCR beta signatures.

Study outcomes and limitations: Cumulative frequency of public TCR beta families picked out carriers of CMV plus the relevant HLA. Clonotype analysis showed dominance of the ex vivo response by HLA-C-restricted CMV-specific TCR beta clonotypes.

The rearrangement uses TRBV29-1 and TRBJ1-5; 7 bases are shared with TRBD1. The receptor comes from a human donor in good health (CMV status not recorded). Some clones in this sample may be carry-over from other donors' samples. The sequencing sample was made of CD8+ T cells from PBMCs. CDR3 nucleotide sequence: TGCAGCGTTACACAGGGGTCTTATAGCAATCAGCCCCAGCATTTT. Translating it yields CSVTQGSYSNQPQHF.